This T cell receptor (beta chain) derives from a study of spatial heterogeneity in lung cancer. This sample's time point: blood at routine non-recurrence follow-up after resection. This clonotype was recorded many times. This CDR3 has 15 residues. Trimming cost V 5 bases and J 1 base, with 14 bases left between them. CDR1 and CDR2 (germline): MNHEY, SVGEGT. TCRdb re-analysed the 5' RACE reads in MiXCR, keeping a single row per CDR3 protein. The sample records fewer than 150,000 distinct CDR3 sequences, 11% being singletons. This specimen consisted of PBMCs, obtained at follow-up. The origin of this receptor is a female donor with early-stage non-small cell lung cancer. The chain couples TRBV6-2 or TRBV6-3 to TRBJ1-1; possible D gene TRBD1, 5 bases. The DNA for the CDR3 is TGTGCCAGCAGTAACCTGGACACGAAGAACACTGAAGCTTTCTTT. Its translation: CASSNLDTKNTEAFF.